This T cell receptor beta chain emerged from a study of identical twins (TCRdb year 2016). Some background on the complete study: The study deep-sequenced TCR alpha and beta repertoires from monozygotic twins, unrelated adults of various ages and cord blood to test whether fetal clonotypes persist. To rule out contamination, replicate twin experiments were performed at different times with different library preparation protocols.

Paper-wide results and their limitations: Fewer insertions were carried by abundant cord blood beta clonotypes; a weaker similar trend was observed in young adult naive repertoires, while no such trend was observed in memory repertoires. Compared with coincidental sharing between unrelated individuals, out-of-frame TCR alpha sequences shared between twins had an excess of sequences with low generation probability. A weaker excess of twin sharing was found in beta out-of-frame sequences because the signal-to-noise ratio was lowered by fewer shared sequences. Out-of-frame TCR alpha sharing in monozygotic twins was systematically underestimated by recombination models, whereas sharing between unrelated individuals was in agreement with the recombination models. Because the same donors could not be followed over many years, the conclusions relied on cross-sectional statistical analysis. Invariant T cells such as MAIT and iNKT could partly confound zero-insertion analyses, although diverse VJ usage argued against such confounding for most clonotypes.

Every donor in the study was a healthy Caucasian. Looking up the germline V gene yields CDR1 SGHTS and CDR2 YDEGEE. At the junction V is shortened by 0 bases and J by 0 bases; bases outside the gene matches: 7. There are 18 amino acids in the CDR3, from cysteine to phenylalanine inclusive. The read is trimmed to its CDR3 DNA, 54 bases read in frame from base 1. This clonotype was observed a few times. Its binding antigen is unknown. No quality values exist for individual bases; no much larger clone is one base distant. Libraries were made using 5' RACE. Sequencing instrument: Illumina HiSeq 2000. Template switching introduced a universal primer binding site; the final cDNA contained a unique molecular identifier, enabling accurate counting of TCR cDNA molecules. Specific primers in the conserved constant-segment region were used to synthesize first-strand cDNA for the TCR alpha and beta chains. Each cDNA library was double barcoded, with a SMART-Mk sample barcode plus Illumina barcodes, to control for contamination. TruSeq adapter sequences and Illumina sample barcodes were added in two successive PCR steps. The TCR alpha and beta cDNA libraries were sequenced on the Illumina HiSeq platform using custom primers. Per the authors' processing: Unique molecular identifiers were extracted from raw reads with MiGEC, and CDR3 positions were determined with MiXCR. Recombination models were inferred per individual with the repgenHMM and IGoR tools using an EM algorithm. The tcR package in R was used for shared clonotype analysis, with sharing normalized by the product of cloneset sizes. To study raw recombination without the effects of thymic and clonal selection, out-of-frame nonproductive sequences were analyzed. In TCRdb, the public reads were trimmed at Q25 with fastp and aligned with MiXCR, with productive beta chains retained. CDR3 protein sequences are deduplicated, and each keeps its most common genes and DNA. It is TCRdb's table, rather than the study itself, that gives the V and J calls and clone size. This sample gives approximately 1.8 million distinct CDR3 sequences in total; roughly 35% of them show up just once. The ten top clones hold 0.25% to 0.3% of the sample.

Sequencing input: cord blood. The chain joins TRBV5-8 to TRBJ2-4, and 9 junction bases match TRBD2. The TCR sequence derives from a newborn girl in good health. DNA sequence: TGTGCCAGCAGCTTGGCGGGACTAGCTTTACTAGCCAAAAACATTCAGTACTTC. Its translation reads: CASSLAGLALLAKNIQYF.